The 5 T cell receptor beta chains below all came from one sample that was sequenced in a study of blood T cell repertoires in COVID-19. Some clones are missing from TCRdb's copy, which holds only in-frame ones; the method was immunoSEQ multiplex PCR. The repertoire holds almost 40,000 clones, 85% seen once, with about 4% in the top ten. The sample taken for sequencing was peripheral blood. The receptors were sampled from a man aged 55 to 70 with acute or convalescent COVID-19.

This clone was seen just once. The gene calls are TRBV7-2 and TRBJ2-3, with D hard to call. Germline V CDR1 and CDR2: SGHTA, FQGNSA. CDR3 length equals 16 residues. The germline V and J ends were trimmed by 0 bases and 6 bases, with 16 bases remaining between them. This chain's CDR3 is CASSLALGSLLDTQYF. The DNA of the CDR3 is TGTGCCAGCAGCTTAGCCCTAGGTAGTCTTTTGGATACGCAGTATTTT.

In this sample, this clone turned up once. V is TRBV3-1 (or the pseudogene TRBV3-2) and J is TRBJ1-2, with D hard to call. Germline CDR1 LGHDT, CDR2 YNNKEL (reference sequence). This CDR3 has 15 amino acids. V lost 1 base to trimming and J lost 4 bases, with 13 bases between them. This CDR3 reads CASSQASGSFYGYTF. The CDR3 nucleotides are TGTGCCAGCAGCCAAGCTTCAGGATCATTCTATGGCTACACCTTC.

V is TRBV27 and J is TRBJ2-2; 9 bases match TRBD1. J was trimmed by 4 bases and V by 2 bases; bases with no gene match: 8. Per the germline V gene, CDR1 is MNHEY and CDR2 is SMNVEV (reference sequence). The CDR3 loop spans 17 amino acids. The CDR3 DNA reads TGTGCCAGCAGTTTAATTACGGGACAGGGAGGCACCGGGGAGCTGTTTTTT. Amino acid sequence: CASSLITGQGGTGELFF.

The CDR3 sequence is CASSPLQDPSGEQYF. In nucleotides, the CDR3 is TGTGCCAGCTCACCGCTACAGGACCCGTCGGGCGAGCAGTACTTC. The V gene is TRBV18, the J gene TRBJ2-7; D possibly corresponds to TRBD1 (5 bases). Trimming took off 3 bases at V and 6 bases at J, with 18 bases between the two ends. This CDR3 region has 15 residues. Germline V gene data show CDR1 as KGHSH and CDR2 as LQKENI.

The chain uses TRBV19 and TRBJ2-1; D may be TRBD2 (7 bases). Germline V lookup: CDR1 LNHDA, CDR2 SQIVND (reference sequence). Trimming cost V 6 bases and J 6 bases, with 12 bases left between them. The CDR3 is 13 residues long. Here the CDR3 reads CASRLGGGNEQFF. CDR3 in DNA: TGTGCCAGTAGATTGGGAGGGGGCAATGAGCAGTTCTTC.